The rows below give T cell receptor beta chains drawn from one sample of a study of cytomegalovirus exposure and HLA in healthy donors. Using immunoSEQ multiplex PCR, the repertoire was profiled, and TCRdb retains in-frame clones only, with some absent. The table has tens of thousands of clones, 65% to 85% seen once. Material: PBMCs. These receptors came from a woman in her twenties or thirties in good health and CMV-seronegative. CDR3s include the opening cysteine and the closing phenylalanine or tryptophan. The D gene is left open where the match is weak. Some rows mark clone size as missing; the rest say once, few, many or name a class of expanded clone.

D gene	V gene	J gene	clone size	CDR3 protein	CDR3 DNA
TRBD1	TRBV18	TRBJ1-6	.	CASSPLPTGGDSPLHF	TGTGCCAGCTCACCACTCCCGACAGGGGGCGATTCACCCCTCCACTTT
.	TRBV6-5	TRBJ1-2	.	CASSPGFYGYTF	TGTGCCAGCAGCCCAGGGTTCTATGGCTACACCTTC
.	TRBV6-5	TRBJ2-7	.	CASSYSPVASYEQYF	TGTGCCAGCAGTTACTCGCCAGTCGCTTCCTACGAGCAGTACTTC
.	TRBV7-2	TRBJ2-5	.	CASSLGGPGETQYF	TGTGCCAGCAGCTTAGGCGGTCCTGGGGAGACCCAGTACTTC
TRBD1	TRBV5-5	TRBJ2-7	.	CASRPSWDRAYEQYF	TGTGCCAGCAGACCTAGCTGGGACAGAGCCTACGAGCAGTACTTC
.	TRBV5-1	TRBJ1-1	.	CASSLSGQNEAFF	TGCGCCAGCAGCTTATCTGGACAGAATGAAGCTTTCTTT
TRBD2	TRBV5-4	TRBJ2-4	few	CASSLGGLAGLQYF	TGTGCCAGCAGCTTGGGGGGACTAGCGGGACTTCAGTACTTC
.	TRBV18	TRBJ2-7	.	CASSPGRDEQYF	TGTGCCAGCTCACCAGGCAGGGACGAGCAGTACTTC
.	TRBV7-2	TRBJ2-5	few	CASSLGGVPGEQYF	TGTGCCAGCAGCTTAGGGGGGGTTCCTGGGGAGCAGTACTTC
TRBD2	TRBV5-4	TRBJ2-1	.	CASSQTWTSGGSYNEQFF	TGTGCCAGCAGCCAGACTTGGACTAGCGGGGGGTCCTACAATGAGCAGTTCTTC
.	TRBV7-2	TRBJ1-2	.	CASSQGGVGTGYGYTF	TGCGCCAGCAGCCAAGGAGGGGTCGGCACTGGCTATGGCTACACCTTC
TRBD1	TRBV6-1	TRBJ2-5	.	CASPGTGVKETQYF	TGTGCTTCGCCAGGGACAGGGGTTAAAGAGACCCAGTACTTC
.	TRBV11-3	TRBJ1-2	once	CASSFRAGNGYTF	TGTGCCAGCAGCTTTAGGGCAGGGAATGGCTACACCTTC
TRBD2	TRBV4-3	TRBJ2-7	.	CASSQSLAGSYEQYF	TGCGCCAGCAGCCAATCGCTAGCGGGGAGCTACGAGCAGTACTTC
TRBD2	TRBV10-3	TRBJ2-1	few	CAISNGGGYNEQFF	TGTGCCATCAGTAACGGGGGGGGCTACAATGAGCAGTTCTTC
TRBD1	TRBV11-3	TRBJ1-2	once	CASSRQGEGYGYTF	TGTGCCAGCAGTCGACAGGGGGAGGGCTATGGCTACACCTTC
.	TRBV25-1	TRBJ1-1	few	CASSEGANTEAFF	TGTGCCAGCAGTGAGGGGGCTAACACTGAAGCTTTCTTT
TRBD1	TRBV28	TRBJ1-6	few	CASSLNLGTANSPLHF	TGTGCCAGCAGTTTAAATCTTGGGACAGCTAATTCACCCCTCCACTTT
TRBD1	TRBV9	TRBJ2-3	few	CASSIDRGSDTQYF	TGTGCCAGCAGCATCGACAGGGGCAGCGATACGCAGTATTTT
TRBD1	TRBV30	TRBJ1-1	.	CAWSPGTGSGEAFF	TGTGCCTGGAGCCCCGGGACAGGGTCGGGTGAAGCTTTCTTT
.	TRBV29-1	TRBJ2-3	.	CSVGGGPYNTDTQYF	TGCAGCGTTGGGGGCGGCCCCTATAACACAGATACGCAGTATTTT
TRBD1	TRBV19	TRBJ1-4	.	CASSTSGTGGEKLFF	TGTGCCAGTAGTACGTCCGGGACAGGGGGAGAAAAACTGTTTTTT
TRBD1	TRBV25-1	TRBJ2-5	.	CASSEYGDSQETQYF	TGTGCCAGCAGTGAATATGGGGACAGCCAAGAGACCCAGTACTTC
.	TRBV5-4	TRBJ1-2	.	CASSLGSANYGYTF	TGTGCCAGCAGCTTGGGGTCAGCTAACTATGGCTACACCTTC
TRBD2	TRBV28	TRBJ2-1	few	CASSSQGGAPGLAGDEQFF	TGTGCCAGCAGTTCTCAGGGGGGGGCACCGGGACTAGCGGGCGATGAGCAGTTCTTC
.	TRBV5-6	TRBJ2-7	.	CASSLPRGPGTKEGDEQYF	TGTGCCAGCAGCCTACCGAGGGGCCCCGGGACCAAGGAGGGTGACGAGCAGTACTTC
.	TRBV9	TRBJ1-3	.	CASGSGSSGNTIYF	TGTGCCAGCGGTTCGGGGAGCTCTGGAAACACCATATATTTT
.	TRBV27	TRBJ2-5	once	CASSLRWHLQETQYF	TGTGCCAGCAGTTTGAGGTGGCACCTCCAAGAGACCCAGTACTTC
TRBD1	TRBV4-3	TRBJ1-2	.	CASSRARDRGNYGYTF	TGCGCCAGCAGCCGAGCCCGGGACAGGGGGAACTATGGCTACACCTTC
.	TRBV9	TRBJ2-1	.	CATGGNSYNEQFF	TGTGCCACGGGCGGGAACTCCTACAATGAGCAGTTCTTC
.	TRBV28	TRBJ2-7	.	CASSPITQGFEQYF	TGTGCCAGCAGTCCCATCACTCAGGGTTTCGAGCAGTACTTC
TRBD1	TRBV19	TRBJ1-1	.	CASSIRTGLEAFF	TGTGCCAGTAGTATCCGGACAGGACTTGAAGCTTTCTTT
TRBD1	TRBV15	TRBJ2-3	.	CATSPGQGASDTQYF	TGTGCCACCAGCCCTGGACAGGGGGCCTCAGATACGCAGTATTTT
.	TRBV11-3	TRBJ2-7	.	CASSPSSGIPRYEQYF	TGTGCCAGCAGCCCAAGCTCAGGGATACCTCGCTACGAGCAGTACTTC
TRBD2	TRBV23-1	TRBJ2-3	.	CASSPGLGRGTTDTQYF	TGCGCCAGCAGTCCGGGCCTGGGGAGGGGAACCACAGATACGCAGTATTTT